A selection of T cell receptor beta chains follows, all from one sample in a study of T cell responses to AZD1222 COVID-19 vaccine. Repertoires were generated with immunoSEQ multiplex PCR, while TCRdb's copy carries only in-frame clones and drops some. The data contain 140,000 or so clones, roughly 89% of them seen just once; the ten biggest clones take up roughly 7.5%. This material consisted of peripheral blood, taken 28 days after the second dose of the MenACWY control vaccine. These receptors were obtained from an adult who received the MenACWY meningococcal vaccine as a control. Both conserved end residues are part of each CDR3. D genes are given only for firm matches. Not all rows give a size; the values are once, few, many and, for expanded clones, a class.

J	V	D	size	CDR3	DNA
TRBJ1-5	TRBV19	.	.	CASSISRQPYSNQPQHF	TGTGCCAGTAGTATTTCGAGACAGCCCTATAGCAATCAGCCCCAGCATTTT
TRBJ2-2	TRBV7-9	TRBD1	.	CASRPGQGAGELFF	TGTGCCAGCCGGCCGGGACAGGGGGCCGGGGAGCTGTTTTTT
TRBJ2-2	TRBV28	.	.	CASRPGQLTGELFF	TGTGCCAGCAGACCCGGACAGCTAACCGGGGAGCTGTTTTTT
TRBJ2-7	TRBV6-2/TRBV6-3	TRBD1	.	CASSRGQGLRGEQYF	TGTGCCAGCAGCCGAGGACAGGGGCTTAGGGGCGAGCAGTACTTC
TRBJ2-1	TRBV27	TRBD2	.	CASSSVAGGPPNEQFF	TGTGCCAGCAGTTCAGTAGCGGGAGGGCCTCCAAATGAGCAGTTCTTC
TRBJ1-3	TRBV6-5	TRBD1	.	CASSPDRASGNTIYF	TGTGCCAGCAGCCCGGACAGGGCATCTGGAAACACCATATATTTT
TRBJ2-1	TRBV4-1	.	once	CASSQDTGKIEQFF	TGCGCCAGCAGCCAAGATACAGGGAAGATTGAGCAGTTCTTC
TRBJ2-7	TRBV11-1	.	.	CASSLTRTATYEQYF	TGTGCCAGCAGCCTAACCCGGACGGCAACCTACGAGCAGTACTTC
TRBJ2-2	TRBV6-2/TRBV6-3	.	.	CASSWGQANTGELFF	TGTGCCAGCAGTTGGGGACAAGCGAACACCGGGGAGCTGTTTTTT
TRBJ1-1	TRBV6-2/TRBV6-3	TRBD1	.	CASSYQYRGHTEAFF	TGTGCCAGCAGTTACCAATACAGGGGGCACACTGAAGCTTTCTTT
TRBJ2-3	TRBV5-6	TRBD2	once	CASSSYGLAGVSDTQYF	TGTGCCAGCAGCTCCTACGGACTAGCGGGAGTTTCAGATACGCAGTATTTT
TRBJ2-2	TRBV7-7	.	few	CASSLGGDTATGELFF	TGTGCTAGCAGCTTAGGCGGGGATACTGCCACCGGGGAGCTGTTTTTT
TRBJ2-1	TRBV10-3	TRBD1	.	CAIALGQGDEQFF	TGTGCCATCGCCCTGGGACAGGGGGATGAGCAGTTCTTC
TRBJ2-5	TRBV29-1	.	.	CSVEVETQYF	TGCAGCGTTGAAGTGGAGACCCAGTACTTC
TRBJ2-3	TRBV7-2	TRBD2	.	CASSLDLAGVPHTDTQYF	TGTGCCAGCAGCTTAGACCTAGCGGGGGTCCCACACACAGATACGCAGTATTTT
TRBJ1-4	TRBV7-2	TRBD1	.	CASSRTGRDEKLFF	TGTGCCAGCAGCAGGACAGGCCGGGATGAAAAACTGTTTTTT
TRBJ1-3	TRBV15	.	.	CATSRDERGAGNTIYF	TGTGCCACCAGCAGAGATGAGAGAGGGGCCGGAAACACCATATATTTT
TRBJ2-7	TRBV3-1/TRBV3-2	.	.	CASSTGTQTYEQYF	TGTGCCAGCAGCACCGGGACGCAGACCTACGAGCAGTACTTC
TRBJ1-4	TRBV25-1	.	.	CASSERTATNEKLFF	TGTGCCAGCAGTGAGCGGACAGCAACTAATGAAAAACTGTTTTTT
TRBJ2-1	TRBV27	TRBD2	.	CASRLTSGPYNEQFF	TGTGCCAGCAGATTGACTAGCGGGCCCTACAATGAGCAGTTCTTC
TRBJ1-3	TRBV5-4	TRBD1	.	CASSAGQGRSGNTIYF	TGTGCCAGCAGCGCAGGACAGGGCCGTTCGGGAAACACCATATATTTT
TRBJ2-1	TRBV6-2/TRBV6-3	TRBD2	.	CASSYRGLAGINEQFF	TGTGCCAGCAGTTACCGAGGGCTAGCGGGAATCAATGAGCAGTTCTTC
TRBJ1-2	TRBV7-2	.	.	CASSLAFRRGEGGYTF	TGTGCCAGCAGCTTAGCGTTCCGCCGGGGCGAGGGTGGCTACACCTTC
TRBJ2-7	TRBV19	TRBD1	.	CASGTGNGIEQYF	TGTGCCAGCGGGACAGGGAATGGCATCGAGCAGTACTTC
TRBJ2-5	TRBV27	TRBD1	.	CASSSPSLPTGAQYF	TGTGCCAGCAGCTCCCCCTCGCTCCCGACAGGGGCCCAGTACTTC
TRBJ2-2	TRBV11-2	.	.	CASSHLSGGNGELFF	TGTGCCAGCAGCCATTTGTCTGGGGGCAACGGGGAGCTGTTTTTT
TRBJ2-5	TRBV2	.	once	CASSDGGQSLAQYF	TGTGCCAGCAGTGATGGTGGGCAGAGTTTAGCCCAGTACTTC
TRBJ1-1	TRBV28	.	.	CASKTRGYAFF	TGTGCCAGCAAAACTCGGGGGTACGCTTTCTTT
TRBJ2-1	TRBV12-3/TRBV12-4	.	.	CASSLSREQFF	TGTGCCAGCAGTTTAAGCCGAGAGCAGTTCTTC
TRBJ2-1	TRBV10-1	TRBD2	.	CASSDVLAGGGNNGNEQFF	TGCGCCAGCAGTGACGTTCTAGCGGGAGGTGGAAATAACGGGAATGAGCAGTTCTTC
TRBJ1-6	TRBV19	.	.	CASGEGYNSPLHF	TGTGCCAGTGGGGAAGGGTATAATTCACCCCTCCACTTT
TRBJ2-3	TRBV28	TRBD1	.	CASSGQGATDTQYF	TGTGCCAGCAGCGGACAGGGTGCCACAGATACGCAGTATTTT
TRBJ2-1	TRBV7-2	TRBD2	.	CASSLVRLAGGLSYNEQFF	TGTGCCAGCAGCTTAGTTCGCCTAGCGGGAGGTCTATCCTACAATGAGCAGTTCTTC
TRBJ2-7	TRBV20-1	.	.	CSARDPYEQYF	TGCAGTGCTAGGGACCCCTACGAGCAGTACTTC
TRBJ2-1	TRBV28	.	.	CASRTRGRAWVHEQFF	TGTGCCAGCAGGACCCGGGGCAGGGCGTGGGTCCATGAGCAGTTCTTC
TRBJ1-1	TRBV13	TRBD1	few	CASSQRQGLNTEAFF	TGTGCCAGCAGCCAAAGACAGGGACTGAACACTGAAGCTTTCTTT
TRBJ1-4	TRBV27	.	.	CASSLWLGGKLFF	TGTGCCAGCAGTTTATGGTTAGGGGGAAAACTGTTTTTT
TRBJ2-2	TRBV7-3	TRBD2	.	CASSLIPGTSVSGELFF	TGTGCCAGCAGCTTAATTCCCGGGACTAGCGTATCCGGGGAGCTGTTTTTT
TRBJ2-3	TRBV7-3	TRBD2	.	CASSSPGTSGRGSTDTQYF	TGTGCCAGCAGCTCGCCCGGGACTAGCGGGAGAGGGAGCACAGATACGCAGTATTTT
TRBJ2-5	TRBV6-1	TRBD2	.	CASSERGLAGFQETQYF	TGTGCCAGCAGTGAAAGGGGACTAGCGGGATTCCAAGAGACCCAGTACTTC
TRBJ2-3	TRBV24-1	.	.	CATSAPRWVSDTQYF	TGTGCCACCAGTGCCCCCCGGTGGGTGTCAGATACGCAGTATTTT
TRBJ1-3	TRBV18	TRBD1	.	CASSPLGTGDGNTIYF	TGTGCCAGCTCACCACTGGGGACAGGGGATGGAAACACCATATATTTT
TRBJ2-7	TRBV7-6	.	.	CASREGVGYEQYF	TGTGCCTCCAGAGAGGGGGTAGGCTACGAGCAGTACTTC
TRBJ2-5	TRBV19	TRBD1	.	CASMPGQGMQTQYF	TGTGCCAGTATGCCCGGACAGGGGATGCAGACCCAGTACTTC